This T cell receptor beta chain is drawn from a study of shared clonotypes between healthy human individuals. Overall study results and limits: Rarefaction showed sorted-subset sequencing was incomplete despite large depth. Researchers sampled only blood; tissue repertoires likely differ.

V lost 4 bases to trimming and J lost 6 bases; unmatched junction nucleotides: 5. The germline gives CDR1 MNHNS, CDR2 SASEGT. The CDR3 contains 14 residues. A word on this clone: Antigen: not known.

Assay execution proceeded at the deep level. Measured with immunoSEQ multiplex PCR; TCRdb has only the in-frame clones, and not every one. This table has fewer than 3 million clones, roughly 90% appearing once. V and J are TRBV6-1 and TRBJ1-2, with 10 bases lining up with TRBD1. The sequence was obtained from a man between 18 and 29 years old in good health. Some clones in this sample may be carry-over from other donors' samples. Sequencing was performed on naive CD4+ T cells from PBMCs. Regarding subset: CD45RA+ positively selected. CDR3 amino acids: CASSVLDRGHGYTF. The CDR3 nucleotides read TGTGCCAGCAGTGTACTCGACAGGGGGCATGGCTACACCTTC.